This T cell receptor beta chain was recovered during a study of response to subunit inactivated influenza vaccine. Findings of the study overall: It was suggested by the authors that few new T cells are recruited by each seasonal influenza vaccination.

This clonotype was picked up a small number of times. Its antigen is not identified. A single record per CDR3 protein comes from TCRdb applying MiXCR to the RT-PCR reads. The sample gives 450,000 to 600,000 distinct CDR3 sequences, about 15% of which show up once; less than 4% is in the top ten. V was pared by 2 bases and J by 4 bases, with 13 bases between. The CDR3 covers 14 residues. CDR1 is DFQATT, CDR2 SNEGSKA, per germline (reference sequence). This receptor was identified in a man aged 50 to 69 who received an inactivated influenza vaccine. The chain carries TRBV20-1 and TRBJ2-3, with D perhaps given as TRBD1 or TRBD2 (6 bases each). Sequenced material: CD4+ T cells sorted from PBMCs, taken less than 25 months after vaccination. The CDR3 region is CSARRGVFADTQYF. The CDR3 region has the DNA TGCAGTGCTAGAAGGGGGGTATTTGCAGATACGCAGTATTTT.